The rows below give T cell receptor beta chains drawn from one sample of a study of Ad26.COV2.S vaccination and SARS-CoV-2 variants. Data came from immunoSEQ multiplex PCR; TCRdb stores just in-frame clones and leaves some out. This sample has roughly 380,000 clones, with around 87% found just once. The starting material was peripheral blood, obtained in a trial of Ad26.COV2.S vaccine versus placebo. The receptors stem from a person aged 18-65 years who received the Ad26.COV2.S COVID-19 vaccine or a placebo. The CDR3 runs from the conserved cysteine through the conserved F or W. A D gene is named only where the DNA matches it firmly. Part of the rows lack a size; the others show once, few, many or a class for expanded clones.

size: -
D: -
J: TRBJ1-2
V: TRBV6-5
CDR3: CASSYKGGVYGYTF
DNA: TGTGCCAGCAGTTATAAGGGGGGAGTCTATGGCTACACCTTC

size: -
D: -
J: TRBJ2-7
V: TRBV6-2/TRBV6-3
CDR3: CASSSGKMVKYF
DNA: TGTGCCAGCAGTTCAGGGAAGATGGTAAAGTACTTC

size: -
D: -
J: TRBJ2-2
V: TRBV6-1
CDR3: CASSEAGTKNTGELFF
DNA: TGTGCCAGCAGTGAAGCCGGGACCAAGAACACCGGGGAGCTGTTTTTT

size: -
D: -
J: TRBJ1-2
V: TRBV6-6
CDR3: CASSLTGGYGYTF
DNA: TGTGCCAGCAGTCTGACAGGAGGATATGGCTACACCTTC

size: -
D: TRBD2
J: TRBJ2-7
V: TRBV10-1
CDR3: CASSESVAGVDEQYF
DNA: TGCGCCAGCAGTGAGTCGGTAGCGGGGGTGGACGAGCAGTACTTC

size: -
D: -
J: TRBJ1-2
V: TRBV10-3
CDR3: CAISESTVMSF
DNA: TGTGCCATCAGTGAGTCGACGGTTATGAGCTTC

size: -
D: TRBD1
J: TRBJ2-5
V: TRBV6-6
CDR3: CASSYSTGVEETQYF
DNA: TGTGCCAGCAGTTACTCGACAGGGGTGGAAGAGACCCAGTACTTC

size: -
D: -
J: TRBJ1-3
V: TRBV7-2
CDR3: CASTPWEPGNTIYF
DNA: TGTGCCAGCACCCCGTGGGAGCCCGGAAACACCATATATTTT

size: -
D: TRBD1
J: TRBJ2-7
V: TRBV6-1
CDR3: CASSEAGTGANEQYF
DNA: TGTGCCAGCAGTGAAGCCGGGACAGGGGCAAACGAGCAGTACTTC

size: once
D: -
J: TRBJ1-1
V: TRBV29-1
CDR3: CSIANTEAFF
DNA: TGCAGCATAGCGAACACTGAAGCTTTCTTT

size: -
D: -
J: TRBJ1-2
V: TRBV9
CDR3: CASSAPTRAYGYTF
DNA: TGTGCCAGCAGCGCCCCGACACGGGCGTATGGCTACACCTTC

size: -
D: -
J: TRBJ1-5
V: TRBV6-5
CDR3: CAITTWGRDQPQHF
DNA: TGTGCCATCACCACTTGGGGCAGGGATCAGCCCCAGCATTTT

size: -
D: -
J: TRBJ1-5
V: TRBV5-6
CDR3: CASSRSVGPQHF
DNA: TGTGCCAGCAGCCGCTCTGTGGGGCCCCAGCATTTT

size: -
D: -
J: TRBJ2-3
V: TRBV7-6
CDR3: CASSLARDTQYF
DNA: TGTGCCAGCAGCTTAGCACGAGATACGCAGTATTTT

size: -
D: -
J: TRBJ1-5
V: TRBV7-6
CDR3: CASSLGLRGNQPQHF
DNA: TGTGCCAGCAGCTTAGGGCTCCGGGGCAATCAGCCCCAGCATTTT

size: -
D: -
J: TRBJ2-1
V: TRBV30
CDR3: CAWSVGGPYNEQFF
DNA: TGTGCCTGGAGTGTCGGGGGGCCTTACAATGAGCAGTTCTTC

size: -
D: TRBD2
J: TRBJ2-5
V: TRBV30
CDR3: CAWSFFSPQRGVVETQYF
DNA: TGTGCCTGGAGTTTTTTCTCCCCCCAGCGGGGGGTAGTGGAGACCCAGTACTTC

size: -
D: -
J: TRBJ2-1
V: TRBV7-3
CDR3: CASSPPDGDEQFF
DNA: TGTGCCAGCAGCCCACCCGACGGCGATGAGCAGTTCTTC

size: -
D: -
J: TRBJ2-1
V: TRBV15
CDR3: CATSGDRGDEQFF
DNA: TGTGCCACCAGCGGGGACCGTGGGGATGAGCAGTTCTTC

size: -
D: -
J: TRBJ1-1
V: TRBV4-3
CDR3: CASSQVPAGPEAFF
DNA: TGCGCCAGCAGCCAAGTACCGGCAGGGCCTGAAGCTTTCTTT

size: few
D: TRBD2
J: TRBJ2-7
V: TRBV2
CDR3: CASTTSGGGYEQYF
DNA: TGTGCCAGCACCACTAGCGGGGGTGGATACGAGCAGTACTTC

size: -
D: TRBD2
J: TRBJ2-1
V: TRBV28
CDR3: CASSLAGDNEQFF
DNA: TGTGCCAGCAGCCTAGCGGGGGATAATGAGCAGTTCTTC

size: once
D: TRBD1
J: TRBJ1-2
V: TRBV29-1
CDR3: CSVGPDRVVSGYGYTF
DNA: TGCAGCGTTGGACCGGACAGGGTAGTTTCGGGCTATGGCTACACCTTC

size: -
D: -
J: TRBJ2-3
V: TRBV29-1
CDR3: CSVLTGRGPFTDTQYF
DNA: TGCAGCGTCCTCACGGGCAGGGGACCTTTCACAGATACGCAGTATTTT

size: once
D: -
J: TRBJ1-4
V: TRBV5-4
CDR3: CASSLDQGQKLFF
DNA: TGTGCCAGCAGCTTGGACCAGGGACAAAAACTGTTTTTT

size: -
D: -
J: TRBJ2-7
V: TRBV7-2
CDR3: CASSSSPPGATHYEQYF
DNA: TGTGCCAGCAGCTCTAGCCCCCCTGGGGCCACCCACTACGAGCAGTACTTC

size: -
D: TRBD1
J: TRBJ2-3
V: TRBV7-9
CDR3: CASSELGTGEPDTQYF
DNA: TGTGCCAGCAGTGAACTCGGGACAGGGGAACCAGATACGCAGTATTTT

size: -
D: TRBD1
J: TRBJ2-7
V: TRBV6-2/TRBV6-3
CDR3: CASSWTGATYEQYF
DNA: TGTGCCAGCAGTTGGACAGGGGCGACCTACGAGCAGTACTTC

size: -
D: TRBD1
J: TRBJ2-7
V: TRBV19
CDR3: CASSSFGQGADEQYF
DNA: TGTGCCAGTAGTTCATTCGGACAGGGTGCCGACGAGCAGTACTTC

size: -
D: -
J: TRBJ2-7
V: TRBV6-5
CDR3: CASSRTAWYEQYF
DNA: TGTGCCAGCAGCAGGACGGCGTGGTACGAGCAGTACTTC

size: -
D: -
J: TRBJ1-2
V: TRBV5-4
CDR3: CASSWARASSVYGYTF
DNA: TGTGCCAGCAGCTGGGCGCGGGCTTCCTCAGTCTATGGCTACACCTTC

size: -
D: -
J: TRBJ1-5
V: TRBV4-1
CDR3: CASSQDTSYSNQPQHF
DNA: TGCGCCAGCAGCCAAGATACCAGCTATAGCAATCAGCCCCAGCATTTT

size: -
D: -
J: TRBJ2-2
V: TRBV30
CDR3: CAWSVQETWAGELFF
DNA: TGTGCCTGGAGTGTACAGGAGACATGGGCCGGGGAGCTGTTTTTT

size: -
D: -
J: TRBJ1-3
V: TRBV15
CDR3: CATSRMGRGGNTIYF
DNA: TGTGCCACCAGCAGGATGGGCAGGGGTGGAAACACCATATATTTT

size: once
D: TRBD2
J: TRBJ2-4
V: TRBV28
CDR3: CASRGVGASGGLAKNIQYF
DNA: TGTGCCAGCAGGGGAGTGGGAGCTAGCGGGGGGCTAGCCAAAAACATTCAGTACTTC

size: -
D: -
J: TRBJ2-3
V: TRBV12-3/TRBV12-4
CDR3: CASSLGGADTQYF
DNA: TGTGCCAGCAGTTTGGGAGGAGCAGATACGCAGTATTTT

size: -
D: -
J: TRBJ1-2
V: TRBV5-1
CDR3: CASSLDWSLTNYGYTF
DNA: TGCGCCAGCAGCTTGGACTGGTCACTAACTAACTATGGCTACACCTTC

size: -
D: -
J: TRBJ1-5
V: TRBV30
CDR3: CAWSAGSLGYSNQPQHF
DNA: TGTGCCTGGAGTGCCGGCTCCCTGGGTTATAGCAATCAGCCCCAGCATTTT

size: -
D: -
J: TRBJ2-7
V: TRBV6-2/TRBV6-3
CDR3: CASSYSLNEQYF
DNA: TGTGCCAGCAGTTACTCTTTAAACGAGCAGTACTTC

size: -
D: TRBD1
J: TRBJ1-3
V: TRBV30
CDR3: CACLDRGPGNTIYF
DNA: TGTGCCTGCCTCGACAGGGGGCCTGGAAACACCATATATTTT

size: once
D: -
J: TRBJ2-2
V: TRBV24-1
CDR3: CATSDLRGSTPNTGELFF
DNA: TGTGCCACCAGTGATTTGCGAGGGTCAACCCCGAACACCGGGGAGCTGTTTTTT

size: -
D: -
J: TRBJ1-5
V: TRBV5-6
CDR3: CASSLAPGNQPQHF
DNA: TGTGCCAGCAGCTTGGCCCCAGGCAATCAGCCCCAGCATTTT

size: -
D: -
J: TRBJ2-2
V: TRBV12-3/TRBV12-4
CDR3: CATPWRGSGELFF
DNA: TGTGCCACGCCCTGGCGGGGATCCGGGGAGCTGTTTTTT

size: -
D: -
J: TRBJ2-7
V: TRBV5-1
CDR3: CASSVQGRGNYEQYF
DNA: TGCGCCAGCAGCGTGCAAGGCAGAGGCAACTACGAGCAGTACTTC

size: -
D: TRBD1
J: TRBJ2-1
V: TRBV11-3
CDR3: CASSLTSGQGIYNEQFF
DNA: TGTGCCAGCAGCTTAACCTCGGGACAGGGGATTTACAATGAGCAGTTCTTC

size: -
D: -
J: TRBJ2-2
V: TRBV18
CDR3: CASSPQGLLAGELFF
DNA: TGTGCCAGCTCACCACAGGGCTTATTGGCCGGGGAGCTGTTTTTT

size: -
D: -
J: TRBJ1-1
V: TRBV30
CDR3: CAWSVLREAFF
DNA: TGTGCCTGGAGTGTACTACGGGAAGCTTTCTTT

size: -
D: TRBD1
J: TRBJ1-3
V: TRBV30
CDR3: CAWSGGQSSGNTIYF
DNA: TGTGCCTGGAGTGGGGGACAGAGCTCTGGAAACACCATATATTTT

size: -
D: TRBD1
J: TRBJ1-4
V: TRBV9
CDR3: CASSVGQGVEKLFF
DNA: TGTGCCAGCAGCGTAGGACAGGGCGTTGAAAAACTGTTTTTT

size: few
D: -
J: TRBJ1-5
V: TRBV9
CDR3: CASSDEGENQPQHF
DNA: TGTGCCAGCAGCGACGAAGGGGAGAATCAGCCCCAGCATTTT

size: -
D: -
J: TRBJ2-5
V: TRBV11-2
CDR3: CASSDSGIWEETQYF
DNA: TGTGCCAGCAGCGACTCAGGGATTTGGGAGGAGACCCAGTACTTC

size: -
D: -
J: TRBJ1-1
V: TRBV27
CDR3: CASSVQGRLTEAFF
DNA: TGTGCCAGCAGTGTACAGGGTCGGTTGACTGAAGCTTTCTTT

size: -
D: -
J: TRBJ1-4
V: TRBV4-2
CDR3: CASSQDPGRREKLFF
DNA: TGTGCCAGCAGCCAAGACCCCGGGAGGAGGGAAAAACTGTTTTTT

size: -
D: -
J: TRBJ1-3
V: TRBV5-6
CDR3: CASSFKTGTGNTIYF
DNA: TGTGCCAGCAGCTTTAAAACAGGGACCGGAAACACCATATATTTT

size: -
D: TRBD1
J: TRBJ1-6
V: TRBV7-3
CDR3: CASSPRQGSPLHF
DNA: TGTGCCAGCAGCCCCCGACAGGGTTCACCCCTCCACTTT

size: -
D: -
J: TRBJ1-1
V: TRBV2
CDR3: CASSEIVAAFF
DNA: TGTGCCAGCAGTGAAATTGTGGCAGCTTTCTTT

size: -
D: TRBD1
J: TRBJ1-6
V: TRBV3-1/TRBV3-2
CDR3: CASSQDRDSPLHF
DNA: TGTGCCAGCAGCCAGGACAGGGATTCACCCCTCCACTTT

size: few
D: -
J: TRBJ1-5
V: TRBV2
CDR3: CASSRDGGNQPQHF
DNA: TGTGCCAGCAGCCGCGACGGGGGAAATCAGCCCCAGCATTTT